This T cell receptor beta chain stems from a study of T-cell reconstitution after alpha-beta-depleted transplantation in children. Whole-study results and caveats: T-cell counts and diversity at one year post-transplant came mainly from newly produced T cells. Expanded graft clones numbering several hundred reportedly gave rise to alpha-beta T cells about two months after transplant. In some patients, recipient T cells and intrathymic progenitors surviving conditioning explained high day-60 diversity.

This clonotype was seen many times. No antigen is known for it. Trimming pared 7 bases from V and 1 base from J, leaving 13 bases between. CDR3 length: 14 residues. The germline V gene encodes CDR1 SGHVS and CDR2 FNYEAQ. Preparation of the TCRbeta library was carried out with unique molecular identifiers. TCRdb reprocessed the PCR reads via MiXCR and lists one record per CDR3 protein. The sample contains some 200,000 distinct CDR3 sequences, roughly a tenth of which appear only once. The input for sequencing was PBMCs, taken before TCRalphabeta/CD19-depleted stem cell transplant. The chain has TRBV7-6 and TRBJ2-5; no definite D call. This TCR was sampled from a child less than two years old with acute myeloid leukemia, due to receive a stem cell transplant. CDR3 protein: CASTQALSQETQYF. CDR3 sequence (DNA): TGTGCCAGCACCCAGGCTCTGTCCCAAGAGACCCAGTACTTC.